What follows describes a single T cell receptor beta chain. What it binds is unknown. The data derive from a study of T-cell memory formation after mild COVID-19. Study information: TCR clusters were mostly donor specific. Overall study results and limits: Nothing confirmed that second-wave clones peaking on day 37 were specific for SARS-CoV-2. Memory from before infection featured some responding clones, which suggests cross-reactive memory joined. Contracting clones localized mainly to CM and EM when CD4+ and mainly to EMRA when CD8+.

TCRdb recomputed calls from the 5' RACE reads with MiXCR, one row per CDR3 protein. The sample contains some 110,000 distinct CDR3 sequences, over 10% of which appear only once. V was trimmed by 1 base and J by 2 bases, leaving 11 bases between them. Looked up from germline, CDR1 is MGHRA and CDR2 is YSYEKL. This CDR3 contains 15 residues. The sequenced sample consisted of PBMCs or a T cell subset sorted from them (not recorded which). The genes are TRBV4-1 and TRBJ1-2, with D perhaps TRBD1 (5 bases). The sequence was obtained from an adult woman who had mild COVID-19 (a few samples of this study predate the infection). Cell type and time point are not known. The CDR3 spells CASSQVGGSNYGYTF. Written as DNA, the CDR3 is TGCGCCAGCAGCCAAGTTGGGGGGTCAAACTATGGCTACACCTTC.